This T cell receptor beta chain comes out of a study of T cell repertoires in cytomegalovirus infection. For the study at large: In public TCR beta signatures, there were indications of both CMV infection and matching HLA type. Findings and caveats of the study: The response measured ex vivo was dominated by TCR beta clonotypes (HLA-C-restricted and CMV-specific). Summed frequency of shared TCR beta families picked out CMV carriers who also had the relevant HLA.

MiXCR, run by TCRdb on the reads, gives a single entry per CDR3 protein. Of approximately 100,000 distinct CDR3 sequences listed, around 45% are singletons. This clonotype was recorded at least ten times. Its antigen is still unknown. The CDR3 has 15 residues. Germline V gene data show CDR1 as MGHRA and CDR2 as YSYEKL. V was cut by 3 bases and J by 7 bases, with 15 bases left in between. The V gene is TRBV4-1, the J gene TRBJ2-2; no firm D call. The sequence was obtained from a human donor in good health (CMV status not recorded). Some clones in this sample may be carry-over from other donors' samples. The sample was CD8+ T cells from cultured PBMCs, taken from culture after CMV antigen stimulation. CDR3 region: CASSHYQTASGELFF. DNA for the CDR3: TGCGCCAGCAGCCACTACCAGACTGCGAGCGGGGAGCTGTTTTTT.